The 5 T cell receptor beta chains below were found in one sample sequenced in a study of shared T cell receptors in the human thymus. Here immunoSEQ multiplex PCR was the method, and the copy in TCRdb shows in-frame clones only, minus some. The sample carries under 700,000 clones, about 80% recorded once. These same data were also listed under a study on human thymus T cells.

Sample: thymocytes. Source of these receptors: a boy under two years old with a congenital heart defect.

This chain uses TRBV27 with TRBJ1-5; D might be TRBD1 (6 bases). V was trimmed by 4 bases and J by 6 bases, leaving 16 bases between them. Germline CDR1 reads MNHEY; CDR2 reads SMNVEV (reference sequence). CDR3 length: 15 residues. CDR3 loop: CASSSPWGPGQPQHF. The DNA of the CDR3 is TGTGCCAGCAGTTCCCCCTGGGGGCCGGGTCAGCCCCAGCATTTT.

The CDR3 nucleotides are TGTGCCAGCAGTTACAGGCAGGGGCTCTACGAGCAGTACTTC. Translation gives CASSYRQGLYEQYF. The chain combines TRBV6-7 with TRBJ2-7, with a tentative D call TRBD1 (6 bases). TRBV6-7 is identified as an open reading frame with a role that is uncertain. V was trimmed by 2 bases and J by 3 bases, leaving 11 bases between them. This CDR3 is built from 14 residues.

In its sample, this clone was seen a few times. This chain joins TRBV4-3 and TRBJ2-7; 8 positions agree with TRBD2. From germline, CDR1 is LGHNA and CDR2 YSLEER. The V gene end was trimmed by 0 bases and the J gene end by 3 bases; junction bases not matched to a gene: 7. The CDR3 runs to 16 residues. The CDR3 region is CASSQDRASGRYEQYF. The CDR3 nucleotides read TGCGCCAGCAGCCAAGATCGGGCTAGCGGGCGCTACGAGCAGTACTTC.

The rearrangement uses TRBV11-2 and TRBJ2-7, with 7 bases fitting TRBD2. The germline CDR1 and CDR2 sequences are SGHAT and FQNNGV. The CDR3 loop spans 14 amino acids. V shed 2 bases, J shed 6 bases, and the junction held 7 bases outside the gene matches. CDR3 in amino acids: CASSLFGGRSEQYF. CDR3 nucleotide sequence: TGTGCCAGCAGCTTATTTGGCGGGAGAAGCGAGCAGTACTTC.

This clone was counted a few times. The chain employs TRBV14 and TRBJ2-7, with no clear D. CDR3 length: 15 amino acids. The V end was cut by 4 bases, the J end by 4 bases, with 17 bases between. Germline V lookup: CDR1 SGHDN, CDR2 FVKESK. The CDR3 sequence is CASSLKTPPIYEQYF. As DNA, the CDR3 is TGTGCCAGCAGCCTTAAGACTCCCCCCATATACGAGCAGTACTTC.